This T cell receptor (beta chain) was recorded in a study of blood T cell repertoires in COVID-19. Overall study context: Acute-phase and convalescent COVID-19 samples originated in the United States, Italy and Spain.

V dropped 5 bases and J dropped 5; count of bases not matched to a gene: 7. This CDR3 has 14 residues. CDR1 is KGHDR, CDR2 SFDVKD, per germline. Per the original methods: By means of reference gene primer amplification, nucleated cell counts were estimated. TCRdb keeps only in-frame clones here, not all; method: immunoSEQ multiplex PCR. V, J and clone size are taken as reported in that table, and D and trimming were inferred from the DNA itself. This sample yields approximately 260,000 clones, of which under 90% are seen a single time; around 3.9% belongs to the top ten. Adults between roughly 18 and 90 years of age took part from 24 US areas.

Material for sequencing was PBMCs or T cells enriched from blood (not recorded which). This chain connects TRBV24-1 to TRBJ2-5, with 7 positions matching TRBD2. This receptor was obtained from a man aged 25 to 40 with acute COVID-19. CDR3 sequence (DNA): TGTGCCACCAGTGTCCCCGGGGGGACGGAGACCCAGTACTTC. Protein product: CATSVPGGTETQYF.